A single sample is the source of the 20 T cell receptor beta chains below, sequenced in a study of circulating CD8 cells and anti-PD-1 response in melanoma. Four subsets defined by PD-1 and/or TIGIT were sorted from live CD3+CD8+TCRalphabeta+ cells. Each library started from roughly 15 ng of total RNA using the QIAseq Immune Repertoire TCR panel. TCRdb reanalysed the reads using MiXCR and keeps one entry per CDR3 protein. The sample has hundreds of distinct CDR3 sequences, 9.5% to 15% seen once. Sequences were derived from CD8+ T cells from PBMCs, sampled at baseline or after one month of anti-PD-1 therapy (not recorded which). The receptors were gathered from a human donor with melanoma.

This clonotype qualifies as medium-sized. This rearrangement joins TRBV27 to TRBJ2-1, with 9 bases aligning to TRBD2. Germline CDR1 and CDR2: MNHEY and SMNVEV (reference sequence). V shed 4 bases, J shed 0 bases, and the junction held 7 bases outside the gene matches. This CDR3 has 17 residues. The CDR3 bases are TGTGCCAGCAGTTCCGGCGGGGGGGGTAGCTCCTACAATGAGCAGTTCTTC. It translates to CASSSGGGGSSYNEQFF.

There are a few counts of this clonotype. This chain connects TRBV2 to TRBJ1-4; D is uncertain. This CDR3 is 16 amino acids long. Germline CDR1 and CDR2: SNHLY and FYNNEI. V was pared by 2 bases and J by 7 bases, with 17 bases between. The DNA of the CDR3 is TGTGCCAGCAGTGAATACATGGGATCTTGGGGTGAAAAACTGTTTTTT. Translated, it gives CASSEYMGSWGEKLFF.

In this sample, this clonotype is medium-sized. The chain carries TRBV7-3 and TRBJ2-3; 8 nucleotides line up with TRBD2. V dropped 1 base and J dropped 0; count of bases not matched to a gene: 3. Germline CDR1 SGHTA, CDR2 FQGTGA. The CDR3 extends over 16 amino acids. The CDR3 sequence is CASSLRERGSTDTQYF. The CDR3 nucleotides are TGTGCCAGCAGCTTAAGAGAGCGGGGGAGCACAGATACGCAGTATTTT.

The CDR3 here is CASSFGERGTDTQYF. DNA for the CDR3: TGTGCCAGCAGTTTTGGGGAAAGGGGCACAGATACGCAGTATTTT. The chain joins TRBV28 to TRBJ2-3; D gene unclear. Trimming took off 3 bases at V and 1 base at J, with 11 bases between the two ends. CDR1 is MDHEN, CDR2 SYDVKM, per germline. The CDR3 is made up of 15 amino acids.

By sample fraction, this clonotype is medium-sized (0.01 to 0.1%). The V and J genes are TRBV30 and TRBJ2-1; D unresolved. Trimming took off 2 bases at V and 5 bases at J, with 7 bases between the two ends. CDR3 length: 12 amino acids. Germline assignment: CDR1 GTSNPN and CDR2 SVGIG (reference sequence). CDR3 sequence (DNA): TGTGCCTGGAGTCACCTCAACAATGAGCAGTTCTTC. Protein product: CAWSHLNNEQFF.

This clonotype is medium-sized. The rearrangement links TRBV24-1 to TRBJ2-1; 8 nucleotides agree with TRBD1. CDR3 length equals 18 residues. V gave up 4 bases and J gave up 0 bases; unmatched junction bases: 10. Germline-derived CDR1 and CDR2 are KGHDR and SFDVKD. CDR3 DNA sequence: TGTGCCACCAGTGAGACAGGGGCCTTACCTGGCTCCTACAATGAGCAGTTCTTC. Amino acid sequence: CATSETGALPGSYNEQFF.

Details on this clonotype: Possible read error: a much larger clone is one base away. CDR3 loop: CASSYRVLTDTQYF. CDR3 sequence (DNA): TGTGCCAGTAGTTATCGAGTCCTCACAGATACGCAGTATTTT. The genes are TRBV19 and TRBJ2-3; D is ambiguous. The V and J ends lost 5 bases and 2 bases respectively, with 11 bases between them. Germline CDR1 LNHDA, CDR2 SQIVND (reference sequence). The CDR3 runs 14 residues.

There are a few counts of this clonotype. The rearrangement uses TRBV5-4 and TRBJ2-5; TRBD1 matches 10 bases. This CDR3 is built from 15 residues. With V trimmed by 0 bases and J by 3 bases, 2 bases remained unmatched. Germline V gives CDR1 SGHNT, CDR2 YYREEE (reference sequence). The CDR3 reads CASSLADRGKETQYF. CDR3 nucleotide sequence: TGTGCCAGCAGCTTGGCGGACAGGGGGAAAGAGACCCAGTACTTC. The variable domain in full, completed from reference TRBV5-4 and TRBJ2-5, reads ETGVTQSPTHLIKTRGQQVTLRCSSQSGHNTVSWYQQALGQGPQFIFQYYREEENGRGNFPPRFSGLQFPNYSSELNVNALELDDSALYLCASSLADRGKETQYFGPGTRLLVL.

Relative to its sample, this clonotype is medium-sized. The chain recombines TRBV18 with TRBJ2-5; D is unclear. There are 13 residues in the CDR3. Trimming pared 4 bases from V and 5 bases from J, leaving 11 bases between. Germline CDR1 is KGHSH and CDR2 is LQKENI. CDR3 protein: CASSLNAGETQYF. DNA for the CDR3: TGTGCCAGCTCACTTAACGCCGGGGAGACCCAGTACTTC.

V is TRBV28 and J is TRBJ2-5, with TRBD2 matching over 8 bases. The CDR3 runs to 14 residues. V shed 4 bases and J 5 bases; nucleotides not matched to a gene: 6. CDR1 and CDR2 from the germline V gene are MDHEN and SYDVKM. This CDR3 reads CASSSRGGRETQYF. The CDR3 bases are TGTGCCAGCAGTTCTCGGGGGGGCCGCGAGACCCAGTACTTC.

This clonotype showed up just a few times. The chain is built from TRBV4-1 and TRBJ1-2; a weak D match, TRBD1 (6 bases). This CDR3 comprises 14 residues. V was shortened by 1 base and J by 2 bases, with 8 bases between the two germline ends. Germline CDR1 reads MGHRA; CDR2 reads YSYEKL. CDR3 protein: CASSQAGGNYGYTF. The CDR3 region has the DNA TGCGCCAGCAGCCAAGCGGGGGGCAACTATGGCTACACCTTC.

The gene calls are TRBV12-3 or TRBV12-4 and TRBJ2-7, with D unresolved. The V gene lost 0 bases and the J gene lost 0 bases, with 3 bases spanning the gap. The CDR3 length is 13 residues. In nucleotides, the CDR3 is TGTGCCAGCAGTTTAGCCGGCTCCTACGAGCAGTACTTC. Protein: CASSLAGSYEQYF.

The rearrangement uses TRBV2 and TRBJ1-1; 8 bases are shared with TRBD1. This CDR3 contains 16 residues. Unmatched junction bases numbered 13, after V lost 6 bases and J lost 4 bases. Germline V gives CDR1 SNHLY, CDR2 FYNNEI. This CDR3 is CASRKSLDRGGTEAFF. The CDR3 bases are TGTGCCAGCAGGAAGTCTCTCGACAGGGGAGGCACTGAAGCTTTCTTT.

This chain uses TRBV20-1 with TRBJ2-7; 7 bases align to TRBD2. Looked up from germline, CDR1 is DFQATT and CDR2 is SNEGSKA (reference sequence). J was trimmed by 0 bases and V by 0 bases; bases with no gene match: 8. This CDR3 comprises 16 residues. The CDR3 loop is CSARETYGTNSYEQYF. In DNA, the CDR3 is TGCAGTGCTAGAGAAACCTACGGGACTAACTCCTACGAGCAGTACTTC.

This clonotype is judged medium-sized (0.01 to 0.1%). J is TRBJ2-7 and V is TRBV2, with 8 bases lining up with TRBD1. V lost 1 base and J lost 3; bases outside the gene matches: 5. Per the germline V gene, CDR1 is SNHLY and CDR2 is FYNNEI. CDR3 length: 15 amino acids. CDR3 loop: CASSEGYRGFYEQYF. The CDR3, as DNA: TGTGCCAGCAGTGAAGGGTACAGGGGGTTCTACGAGCAGTACTTC.

By its share, this clonotype is medium-sized. V is TRBV25-1 and J is TRBJ2-5; the D is unclear. V lost 3 bases and J lost 2, with 13 bases in between. Germline V CDR1 and CDR2: MGHDK, SYGVNS. The CDR3 is made up of 15 amino acids. In DNA form, the CDR3 reads TGTGCCAGCAGTGAGTCAAAAGAGGTTCAAGAGACCCAGTACTTC. This encodes CASSESKEVQETQYF.

A few counts support this clonotype. The chain joins TRBV10-2 to TRBJ2-7; a possible D gene is TRBD1 (6 bases). CDR1 and CDR2 (germline): WSHSY, SAAADI. The CDR3 is 11 amino acids. V shed 7 bases and J shed 6 bases, with 10 bases lying between them. The CDR3 here is CASTSGVEQYF. The DNA for the CDR3 is TGCGCCAGCACGTCAGGGGTCGAGCAGTACTTC.

This clonotype was counted between two and nine times. The junction does not match germline at one end; this may be a read error. The chain couples TRBV5-5 to TRBJ2-3; perhaps TRBD1 as D (6 bases). This CDR3 spans 15 amino acids. The germline CDR1 and CDR2 sequences are SGHKS and YYEKEE (reference sequence). The CDR3 region has the DNA TGTGTCAGCAGCTTTGGAGTAAACAGGGTTGATACGCAGTATTTT. It encodes CVSSFGVNRVDTQYF.

This clonotype came up once. This sequence may be a read error, since a much larger clone differs from it by one base. In nucleotides, the CDR3 is TGTGCCAGCAGCCCCGGGACGGGGAGGACCCGGTACTTC. This sequence encodes CASSPGTGRTRYF. The chain joins TRBV7-2 to TRBJ2-5, with D possibly being TRBD2 (6 bases). The length of the CDR3 is 13 residues. CDR1 is SGHTA and CDR2 is FQGNSA in the germline V gene.

The V gene is TRBV20-1, the J gene TRBJ2-5; D might be TRBD2 (5 bases). Per the germline V gene, CDR1 is DFQATT and CDR2 is SNEGSKA (reference sequence). CDR3 length equals 12 residues. Trimming removed 2 bases at V and 7 bases at J, with 11 bases between. The CDR3 sequence is CSARRDLPTQYF. In DNA form, the CDR3 reads TGCAGTGCTAGACGGGATCTACCGACCCAGTACTTC.